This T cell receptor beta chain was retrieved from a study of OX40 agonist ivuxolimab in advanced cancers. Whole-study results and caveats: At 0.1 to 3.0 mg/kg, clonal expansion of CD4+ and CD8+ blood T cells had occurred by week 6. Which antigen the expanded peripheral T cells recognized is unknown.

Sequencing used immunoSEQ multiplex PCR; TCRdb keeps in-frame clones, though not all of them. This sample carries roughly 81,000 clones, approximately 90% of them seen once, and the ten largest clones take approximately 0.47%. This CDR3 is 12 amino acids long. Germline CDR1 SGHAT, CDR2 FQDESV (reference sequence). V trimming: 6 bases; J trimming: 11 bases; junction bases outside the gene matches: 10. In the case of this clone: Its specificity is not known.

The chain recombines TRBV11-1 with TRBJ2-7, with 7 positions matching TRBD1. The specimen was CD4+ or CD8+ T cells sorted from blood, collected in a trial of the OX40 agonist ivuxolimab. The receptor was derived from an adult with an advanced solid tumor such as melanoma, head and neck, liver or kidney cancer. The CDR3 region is CASSPTGMIEYF. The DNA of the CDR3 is TGTGCCAGCAGTCCGACAGGGATGATCGAGTACTTC.